This T cell receptor beta chain was documented in a study of T cell repertoires and HLA-DP antigens. For the study at large: Average DNA input: roughly 200 ng for CD137+CD4+ sorts, around 1.3 ug pre-culture. General study results and limits: Against one allele, clones undetected before culture averaged about 34%; against the other, approximately 51%.

Regarding this clone: Its antigen is unknown.

Germline values: CDR1 KGHSH, CDR2 LQKENI. This CDR3 is built from 16 residues. Trimming removed 2 bases at V and 0 bases at J, with 12 bases between. Produced via immunoSEQ multiplex PCR; TCRdb's table is partial and in-frame only. This table has about 89,000 clones, approximately 89% appearing once. Sequencing used CD4+ T cells from PBMCs. This sequence originates from a man aged 50 or older in good health and CMV-seronegative. The chain joins TRBV18 to TRBJ2-3; D assignment may be TRBD1 or TRBD2 (5 bases each). The CDR3 DNA reads TGTGCCAGCTCACCAATCGCCGGGGCTAGCACAGATACGCAGTATTTT. The encoded protein is CASSPIAGASTDTQYF.